These 20 T cell receptor beta chains were sequenced from one sample in a study of cytomegalovirus exposure and HLA in healthy donors. 13 Jbeta primers and 60 Vbeta primers were used for the PCR. Profiling relied on immunoSEQ multiplex PCR, and the TCRdb table lists in-frame clones only, not all of them. The repertoire holds 150,000 to 200,000 clones, with around four fifths as singletons. Sequenced sample: PBMCs. All receptors derive from a man aged 18 to 29 in good health and CMV-seropositive.

This chain uses TRBV30 with TRBJ1-1; D remains unclear. V was cut by 3 bases and J by 10 bases, with 24 bases left in between. Germline CDR1 is GTSNPN and CDR2 is SVGIG (reference sequence). This CDR3 has 15 amino acids. The CDR3 nucleotides read TGTGCCTGGAGGACCCCCAAGGGCCATGTCGGAGGAGCTTTCTTT. Its translation is CAWRTPKGHVGGAFF. Based on the CDR3 plus reference TRBV30 and TRBJ1-1, the full variable domain is SQTIHQWPATLVQPVGSPLSLECTVEGTSNPNLYWYRQAAGRGLQLLFYSVGIGQISSEVPQNLSASRPQDRQFILSSKKLLLSDSGFYLCAWRTPKGHVGGAFFGQGTRLTVV.

J is TRBJ1-2 and V is TRBV13, with TRBD1 as a possible D gene (5 bases). This CDR3 has 14 residues. The germline V and J ends were trimmed by 4 bases and 7 bases, with 16 bases remaining between them. Germline CDR1 PRHDT, CDR2 FYEKMQ (reference sequence). The CDR3 nucleotides are TGTGCCAGCAGCTCGCAGGAGCGGGACGGTGGCTACACCTTC. Translated, it gives CASSSQERDGGYTF.

The chain uses TRBV6-6 and TRBJ2-1; tentative D call: TRBD1 (5 bases). This CDR3 region has 15 residues. V lost 4 bases and J 4 bases, leaving 14 bases between the germline ends. CDR1 and CDR2 (germline): MNHNY, SVGAGI (reference sequence). Written as DNA, the CDR3 is TGTGCCAGCAGTTCCGCTCTCCCAGGGTACAATGAGCAGTTCTTC. Protein: CASSSALPGYNEQFF.

This clone was picked up one time. The rearrangement uses TRBV4-3 and TRBJ2-3; D may be TRBD2 (6 bases). The CDR3 spans 13 residues. V dropped 6 bases and J dropped 2 bases, with 9 bases sitting between them. Germline V lookup: CDR1 LGHNA, CDR2 YSLEER. CDR3 DNA sequence: TGCGCCAGCAGTGGCGGGACCACAGATACGCAGTATTTT. It yields the protein CASSGGTTDTQYF.

CDR3 DNA sequence: TGTGCCAGCAGCCCGTCCAGCGGAGCCTACAATGAGCAGTTCTTC. The encoded protein is CASSPSSGAYNEQFF. The chain uses TRBV6-5 and TRBJ2-1, with a tentative D call TRBD2 (5 bases). CDR1 MNHEY and CDR2 SVGAGI come from the germline V gene. CDR3 length: 15 amino acids. V was shortened by 6 bases and J by 2 bases, with 14 bases between the two germline ends.

This rearrangement joins TRBV6-6 to TRBJ1-1; 7 nucleotides agree with TRBD1. Trimming at V came to 4 bases and at J to 3 bases, leaving 8 bases not matched to a gene. Germline V lookup: CDR1 MNHNY, CDR2 SVGAGI (reference sequence). CDR3 length: 15 amino acids. The CDR3 nucleotides read TGTGCCAGCAGTTGGAACGACCAGGGGGACACTGAAGCTTTCTTT. Translation gives CASSWNDQGDTEAFF.

This clone was recorded a few times. V is TRBV7-8 and J is TRBJ1-1; D unresolved. The CDR3 spans 14 residues. Between the trimmed V and J ends, which lost 1 base and 4 bases, there was a span of 10 bases. Germline-derived CDR1 and CDR2 are SGHVS and FQNEAQ. The CDR3 loop reads CASSLEVGATEAFF. CDR3 coding DNA: TGTGCCAGCAGCTTAGAGGTAGGAGCCACTGAAGCTTTCTTT.

This clone was counted between two and nine times. The chain has TRBV6-5 and TRBJ2-2; TRBD1 agrees at 8 bases. V was pared by 6 bases and J by 7 bases, with 10 bases of the junction left unmatched. The length of the CDR3 is 15 residues. The germline V gene encodes CDR1 MNHEY and CDR2 SVGAGI. CDR3 residues: CASRGMTGVDGELFF. The CDR3 DNA reads TGTGCCAGCAGGGGTATGACAGGGGTGGACGGGGAGCTGTTTTTT.

Turning to this clone: Because it lacks the conserved phenylalanine or tryptophan at the end, this CDR3 is likely a read error. V is TRBV10-3 and J is TRBJ1-6, with no clear D. Germline V gene data show CDR1 as ENHRY and CDR2 as SYGVKD. CDR3 length: 12 residues. V was clipped by 6 bases and J by 8 bases, with 8 bases between them. Written as DNA, the CDR3 is TGTGCCATCAGCAGCGGGGATTCACCCCTCCACCTT. Translation gives CAISSGDSPLHL.

This chain links TRBV29-1 with TRBJ2-2; D is ambiguous. Germline V lookup: CDR1 SQVTM, CDR2 ANQGSEA. This CDR3 is built from 13 residues. The V and J ends lost 3 bases and 4 bases respectively, with 9 bases between them. The CDR3 coding sequence is TGCAGCGTTGAGGGCCCGACCACCGGGGAGCTGTTTTTT. It specifies CSVEGPTTGELFF.

The chain links TRBV20-1 to TRBJ1-1; TRBD1 might be the D (6 bases). The CDR3 covers 11 residues. Germline CDR1 is DFQATT and CDR2 is SNEGSKA (reference sequence). This CDR3 is CGAYRVAEAFF. The CDR3 bases are TGCGGGGCCTACAGGGTCGCTGAAGCTTTCTTT.

This chain joins TRBV30 and TRBJ1-2; possible D gene TRBD1, 5 bases. Trimming took off 4 bases at V and 3 bases at J, with 12 bases between the two ends. CDR3 length equals 13 residues. Looked up from germline, CDR1 is GTSNPN and CDR2 is SVGIG (reference sequence). CDR3 in amino acids: CAWTGSGYYGYTF. CDR3 DNA sequence: TGTGCCTGGACGGGCTCAGGGTACTATGGCTACACCTTC.

The V call is TRBV4-3, the J call TRBJ2-1, with a possible D match to TRBD1 (6 bases). CDR1 LGHNA and CDR2 YSLEER come from the germline V gene. Trimming stripped 0 bases from V and 7 bases from J, with 13 bases between. The CDR3 consists of 15 residues. The CDR3 coding sequence is TGCGCCAGCAGCCAAGATGGGGCAGGGACAAATGAGCAGTTCTTC. Translated: CASSQDGAGTNEQFF.

Comment on this clone: A much bigger clone sits one base away, suggesting this may be a read error. The J gene is TRBJ1-1, the V gene TRBV7-9, with D unresolved. The germline V gene encodes CDR1 SEHNR and CDR2 FQNEAQ (reference sequence). This CDR3 is built from 12 residues. V was shortened by 6 bases and J by 4 bases, with 9 bases between the two germline ends. CDR3 DNA sequence: TGTGCCAGCAGAGACGGAGGCACTGAAGCTTTCTTT. Protein: CASRDGGTEAFF. Based on the CDR3 plus reference TRBV7-9 and TRBJ1-1, the full variable domain is DTGVSQNPRHKITKRGQNVTFRCDPISEHNRLYWYRQTLGQGPEFLTYFQNEAQLEKSRLLSDRFSAERPKGSFSTLEIQRTEQGDSAMYLCASRDGGTEAFFGQGTRLTVV.

The chain employs TRBV6-1 and TRBJ1-5; unclear D gene. CDR3 length: 15 residues. Trimming took off 4 bases at V and 2 bases at J, with 12 bases between the two ends. Germline CDR1 and CDR2: MNHNS and SASEGT. In nucleotides, the CDR3 is TGTGCCAGCAGTGTTGGGCCGGAAGGCAATCAGCCCCAGCATTTT. Translating gives CASSVGPEGNQPQHF.

This rearrangement joins TRBV4-1 to TRBJ2-4; D is possibly TRBD1 (5 bases). The V gene lost 2 bases and the J gene lost 7 bases, with 12 bases spanning the gap. Germline lookup yields CDR1 MGHRA and CDR2 YSYEKL. The CDR3 loop spans 14 amino acids. The DNA of the CDR3 is TGCGCCAGCAGCCAATTTAGGGGTATGAACATTCAGTACTTC. It translates to CASSQFRGMNIQYF.

The CDR3 coding sequence is TGTGCCACGAAACCCGGGACATTCGAAAAACTGTTTTTT. It translates to CATKPGTFEKLFF. The rearrangement uses TRBV13 and TRBJ1-4; D perhaps matches TRBD1 (6 bases). The germline V gene encodes CDR1 PRHDT and CDR2 FYEKMQ (reference sequence). The CDR3 is 13 residues long. Trimming shortened V by 10 bases and J by 8 bases, and 17 bases separated the two germline ends. Full variable domain (outside the CDR3, taken from reference TRBV13 and TRBJ1-4): AAGVIQSPRHLIKEKRETATLKCYPIPRHDTVYWYQQGPGQDPQFLISFYEKMQSDKGSIPDRFSAQQFSDYHSELNMSSLELGDSALYFCATKPGTFEKLFFGSGTQLSVL.

The CDR3 DNA is TGTGCCAGCAGAAGCACTAGGGCGGCGGGAGGTTCCTACAATGAGCAGTTCTTC. It yields the protein CASRSTRAAGGSYNEQFF. This chain joins TRBV14 and TRBJ2-1; 8 bases match TRBD2. CDR3 length: 18 residues. Germline assignment: CDR1 SGHDN and CDR2 FVKESK. The V gene end was trimmed by 6 bases and the J gene end by 1 base; junction bases not matched to a gene: 14.

The gene calls are TRBV27 and TRBJ2-1, with 8 positions matching TRBD1. The J segment lost 1 base and the V segment lost 2 bases, leaving 4 bases of the junction unmatched. Germline CDR1 MNHEY, CDR2 SMNVEV (reference sequence). The CDR3 sequence is 16 residues long. The CDR3 spells CASSLRTGWSYNEQFF. CDR3 in DNA: TGTGCCAGCAGTTTAAGGACAGGGTGGTCCTACAATGAGCAGTTCTTC.

The V and J genes are TRBV7-9 and TRBJ2-1; 15 positions match TRBD2. J lost 6 bases, V lost 5 bases, and 14 bases had no gene match. This CDR3 contains 19 residues. CDR1 and CDR2 (germline): SEHNR, FQNEAQ (reference sequence). CDR3 region: CASSAGLAGGGSKTNEQFF. Written as DNA, the CDR3 is TGTGCCAGCAGCGCCGGACTAGCGGGAGGGGGATCTAAGACCAATGAGCAGTTCTTC. The full variable domain, rest sourced from reference TRBV7-9 and TRBJ2-1, is DTGVSQNPRHKITKRGQNVTFRCDPISEHNRLYWYRQTLGQGPEFLTYFQNEAQLEKSRLLSDRFSAERPKGSFSTLEIQRTEQGDSAMYLCASSAGLAGGGSKTNEQFFGPGTRLTVL.